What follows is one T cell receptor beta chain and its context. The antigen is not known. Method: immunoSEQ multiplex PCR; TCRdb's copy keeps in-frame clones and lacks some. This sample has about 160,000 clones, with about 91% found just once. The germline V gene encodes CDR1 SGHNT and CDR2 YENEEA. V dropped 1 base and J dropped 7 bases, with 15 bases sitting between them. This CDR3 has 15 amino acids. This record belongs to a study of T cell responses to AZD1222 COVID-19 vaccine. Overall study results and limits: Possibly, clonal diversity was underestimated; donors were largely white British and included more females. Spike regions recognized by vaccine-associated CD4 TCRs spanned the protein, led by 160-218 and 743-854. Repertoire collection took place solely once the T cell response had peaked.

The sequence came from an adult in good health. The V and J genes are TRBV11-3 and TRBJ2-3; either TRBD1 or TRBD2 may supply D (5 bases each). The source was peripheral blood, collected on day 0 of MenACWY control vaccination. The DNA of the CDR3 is TGTGCCAGCAGCTTAGGCCCGGGACGGATGAATACGCAGTATTTT. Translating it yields CASSLGPGRMNTQYF.